The 18 T cell receptor beta chains below were found in one sample sequenced in a study of T cell clonality in common variable immunodeficiency. Libraries were prepared by immunoSEQ multiplex PCR; TCRdb keeps only in-frame clonotypes and omits some of them. The sample is made up of about 42,000 clones, none counted only once. Sequencing input: peripheral blood mononuclear cells. The source is a person between 18 and 75 years old in good health.

This clone was observed many times. This CDR3 is CSARGGQETQYF. The sequenced CDR3 bases are TGCAGTGCTAGAGGGGGGCAAGAGACG. The chain recombines TRBV20-1 with TRBJ2-3, with D tentatively TRBD1 (6 bases). The observed sequence ends 3 residues before the CDR3 terminus, with the missing tail filled in from the germline J gene. The CDR3 has 12 residues. Looked up from germline, CDR1 is DFQATT and CDR2 is SNEGSKA (reference sequence).

This clone occurred many times. The sequence runs out 3 residues before the end of the CDR3; the remainder is reconstructed from the germline J gene. The chain recombines TRBV20-1 with TRBJ1-3, with D possibly matching TRBD1 (6 bases). The CDR3 totals 17 residues. Per germline, CDR1 DFQATT and CDR2 SNEGSKA (reference sequence). Between the trimmed V and J ends, which lost 2 bases and 0 bases, there was a span of 17 bases. CDR3 DNA, as far as it was read: TGCAGTGCTAGAATACAGGGAGATTTAAGCTCTGGAAACACC. Its translation is CSARIQGDLSSGNT. The complete CDR3 sequence is CSARIQGDLSSGNTIYF.

This clone was counted ten times or more. The read is 3 residues too short to cover the CDR3 end, so that end is filled in from the germline J gene. The V and J genes are TRBV6-1 and TRBJ2-1; 7 bases are a match to TRBD2. V dropped 1 base and J dropped 4; count of bases not matched to a gene: 7. Germline V gives CDR1 MNHNS, CDR2 SASEGT. CDR3 length: 16 amino acids. CDR3 in amino acids: CASSEGGTKYYNEQFF. CDR3 DNA (partial): TGTGCCAGCAGTGAAGGTGGGACTAAATATTACAATGAG.

This clone was observed at least ten times. The read is 3 residues too short to cover the CDR3 end, so that end is filled in from the germline J gene. The chain has TRBV20-1 and TRBJ2-1; TRBD2 matches 8 bases. V lost 2 bases, J lost 9 bases, and 6 bases stayed unmatched. The CDR3 length is 13 residues. CDR1 is DFQATT and CDR2 is SNEGSKA in the germline V gene (reference sequence). CDR3 in amino acids: CSARYPTSGEQFF. CDR3 DNA (partial): TGCAGTGCTAGATACCCCACTAGCGGTGAG.

Concerning this clone itself: The CDR3 is cut off 3 residues early in the read; its end comes from the germline J gene. The V call is TRBV30, the J call TRBJ2-2; maybe TRBD1 (6 bases). The germline CDR1 and CDR2 sequences are GTSNPN and SVGIG (reference sequence). This CDR3 is 15 amino acids long. CDR3 DNA (partial): TGTGCCTGGAGTACCGGGACAAGGGATAATGAAAAG. Its translation is CAWSTGTRDNEK. The CDR3, in full, reads CAWSTGTRDNEKLFF.

This clone was observed a handful of times. The observed sequence ends 3 residues before the CDR3 terminus, with the missing tail filled in from the germline J gene. This chain uses TRBV6-2 or TRBV6-3 with TRBJ1-5, with TRBD1 matching 7 bases. The CDR3 is made up of 15 amino acids. From germline, CDR1 is MNHEY and CDR2 SVGEGT. V was pared by 2 bases and J by 9 bases, with 10 bases of the junction left unmatched. Partial CDR3 DNA: TGTGCCAGCAGTTACGTGCGGACAGGAGGCCGGCCC. Translation gives CASSYVRTGGRP. The full CDR3 reads CASSYVRTGGRPQHF.

This clone was counted many times. The sequenced fragment ends 3 residues before the CDR3 boundary, so the rest is inferred from the germline J gene. The J gene is TRBJ1-6, the V gene TRBV20-1, with 7 bases lining up with TRBD1. CDR1 DFQATT and CDR2 SNEGSKA come from the germline V gene (reference sequence). The CDR3 is 14 residues long. With 1 base clipped from V and 5 bases from J, the junction kept 2 bases outside the gene matches. The CDR3 spells CSARAGTDNSPLHF. The covered CDR3 bases are TGCAGTGCTAGAGCCGGGACAGATAATTCACCC.

Ten or more counts support this clone. Coverage ceases 3 residues before the CDR3 finishes, and the germline J gene fills in the end. The chain carries TRBV6-1 and TRBJ2-4; TRBD1 matches at 11 bases. V shed 4 bases and J 1 base; nucleotides not matched to a gene: 0. The germline V gene encodes CDR1 MNHNS and CDR2 SASEGT. The CDR3 loop spans 15 amino acids. Here the CDR3 reads CASSGDRGAKNIQYF. CDR3 DNA (partial): TGTGCCAGCAGTGGGGACAGGGGGGCCAAAAACATT.

This clone was seen many times. The read falls 3 residues short of the CDR3 end, and the missing part is taken from the germline J gene. V usage is TRBV5-1 and J usage is TRBJ2-7; 7 positions agree with TRBD1. Looked up from germline, CDR1 is SGHRS and CDR2 is YFSETQ. V was pared by 4 bases and J by 6 bases, with 13 bases of the junction left unmatched. This CDR3 comprises 15 residues. The CDR3 bases that were read are TGCGCCAGCAGCCCCCTTGGACAGGAAGGTGCCGAG. It yields the protein CASSPLGQEGAE. From start to end, the CDR3 is CASSPLGQEGAEQYF.

In this sample, this clone turned up a few times. The CDR3 goes on 3 residues after the read ends, and that part is filled in from the germline J gene. This chain joins TRBV7-9 and TRBJ2-4; TRBD1 matches 7 bases. The V gene's germline CDR1 is SEHNR and CDR2 FQNEAQ (reference sequence). The CDR3 spans 15 residues. CDR3 residues: CASSPQGIPHYGQYF. The CDR3 DNA, read in part, is TGTGCCAGCAGCCCACAGGGGATCCCTCACTATGGT.

At least ten counts were recorded for this clone. One junction end does not reproduce the germline sequence, and a read error may be involved. The sequenced fragment ends 3 residues before the CDR3 boundary, so the rest is inferred from the germline J gene. The chain has TRBV7-7 and TRBJ2-1; TRBD1 matches 10 bases. The germline CDR1 and CDR2 sequences are SSHAT and FNYEAQ (reference sequence). This CDR3 spans 13 amino acids. Incomplete CDR3 DNA: TGTGCTAGCAGCCCCGGGACAGGGGTTGAG. Protein sequence: CASSPGTGVE. The full CDR3 is CASSPGTGVEQFF.

The table lists this clone with many counts. The read gets to within 3 residues of the CDR3 end, and the germline J gene fills in the rest. The gene calls are TRBV11-3 and TRBJ2-5; 9 nucleotides match TRBD1. V was pared by 5 bases and J by 5 bases, with 6 bases of the junction left unmatched. In germline, CDR1 is SGHNT, CDR2 YENEEA. This CDR3 has 14 residues. CDR3 sequence reads: CASSPGQGGETQYF. CDR3 bases read: TGTGCCAGCAGCCCGGGACAGGGAGGGGAGACC. Full variable domain (outside the CDR3, taken from reference TRBV11-3 and TRBJ2-5): EAGVVQSPRYKIIEKKQPVAFWCNPISGHNTLYWYLQNLGQGPELLIRYENEEAVDDSQLPKDRFSAERLKGVDSTLKIQPAELGDSAVYLCASSPGQGGETQYFGPGTRLLVL.

There are many counts of this clone. With the read ending 3 residues before the CDR3 end, the germline J gene is used to fill in that end. This sample includes further DNA sequences coding for the same CDR3. V and J are TRBV18 and TRBJ2-5, with D hard to call. V was trimmed by 2 bases and J by 2 bases, leaving 6 bases between them. CDR1 is KGHSH and CDR2 is LQKENI in the germline V gene. This CDR3 has 13 residues. CDR3 bases read: TGTGCCAGCTCACCAGTCAGGCAAGAGACC. Protein sequence: CASSPVRQET. The entire CDR3 protein reads CASSPVRQETQYF.

This clone was recorded at least ten times. The CDR3 end is not reached by the read, which stops 3 residues before it; the germline J gene fills it in. The chain employs TRBV6-2 or TRBV6-3 and TRBJ1-1, with D maybe TRBD1 (5 bases). Germline V CDR1 and CDR2: MNHEY, SVGEGT. The CDR3 has 13 residues. The ends were cut back, 6 bases at V and 6 bases at J, with 14 bases in the middle. The CDR3 bases that were read are TGTGCCAGCAGACCTCCGGGGGAGGCTGAA. This gives the protein CASRPPGEAE. The entire CDR3 protein is CASRPPGEAEAFF.

This clone was recorded many times. The junction departs from the called germline gene at one end, perhaps through a read error. The CDR3 goes on 3 residues after the read ends, and that part is filled in from the germline J gene. The J gene is TRBJ2-2, the V gene TRBV5-1; possibly TRBD2 for D (6 bases). The CDR3 spans 14 residues. CDR1 and CDR2 from the germline V gene are SGHRS and YFSETQ. CDR3: CASRLEAGGGELFF. CDR3 DNA, as far as it was read: TGCGCCAGCAGGTTGGAGGCCGGGGGCGGGGAG.

This clone has at least ten counts. The read terminates 3 residues before the CDR3 end, so the remaining end is supplied by the germline J gene. V is TRBV5-5 and J is TRBJ1-1; the D is unclear. CDR1 is SGHKS, CDR2 YYEKEE, per germline (reference sequence). This CDR3 has 15 residues. V was shortened by 4 bases and J by 1 base, with 14 bases between the two germline ends. CDR3 sequence reads: CASSPSPLGNTEAFF. The covered CDR3 bases are TGTGCCAGCAGCCCTAGCCCTTTGGGGAACACTGAA.

This clone ranks as medium-sized. Coverage ceases 3 residues before the CDR3 finishes, and the germline J gene fills in the end. V gene TRBV19 combines with J gene TRBJ1-3; 11 bases match TRBD1. There are 17 residues in the CDR3. The trim removed 5 bases at V and 2 bases at J, leaving 8 bases unmatched. The V gene's germline CDR1 is LNHDA and CDR2 SQIVND (reference sequence). The CDR3 sequence is CASSPRTGGITGNTIYF. CDR3 DNA, as far as it was read: TGTGCCAGTAGTCCACGGACAGGGGGCATAACTGGAAACACC.

This clone was found many times. Sequencing ends 3 residues short of the CDR3 end; the germline J gene provides the rest. The V gene is TRBV29-1, the J gene TRBJ1-1; D not certain. CDR3 length: 14 residues. V was cut by 7 bases and J by 1 base, with 16 bases left in between. Looked up from germline, CDR1 is SQVTM and CDR2 is ANQGSEA. Incomplete CDR3 DNA: TGCAGCGCCCTTACCATAGACTCGAACACTGAA. Translated, it gives CSALTIDSNTE. The CDR3 reads in full as CSALTIDSNTEAFF. Supplemented by reference TRBV29-1 and TRBJ1-1, the full variable domain reads SAVISQKPSRDICQRGTSLTIQCQVDSQVTMMFWYRQQPGQSLTLIATANQGSEATYESGFVIDKFPISRPNLTFSTLTVSNMSPEDSSIYLCSALTIDSNTEAFFGQGTRLTVV.